This passage covers 20 T cell receptor beta chains from one sample sequenced in a study of molecular identifiers for immune sequencing clone quantification. TCRdb redid the calling of the PCR reads with MiXCR, one entry per CDR3 protein. Of about 500,000 distinct CDR3 sequences in the sample, under 30% were seen once. The sequenced sample consisted of naive CD8+ T cells from blood, with Jurkat cell RNA spiked in. Described subset: FACS-sorted CD8+CD4-CCR7+CD45RA+ naive T cells. These receptors all stem from a human donor in good health. Some libraries in this study had Jurkat cell RNA spiked in.

Turning to this clonotype: This may come from a read error, since a much larger clone is one base off. The conserved phenylalanine or tryptophan normally closing the CDR3 is absent here, so this likely arose from a read error. The limits of the CDR3 on the DNA are not certain, so only TCRdb's listed CDR3 is given. The chain uses TRBV21-1 and TRBJ1-5; TRBD1, as called in the table, went unchecked against the DNA. TRBV21-1 corresponds to a pseudogene. The CDR3 is made up of 15 amino acids, end residues included. The CDR3 reads CASSKDRATRKPQHL.

This clonotype occurred many times. The CDR3 reads CASGEGGAYRYF. CDR3 nucleotide sequence: TGTGCCAGCGGGGAAGGGGGGGCCTACAGGTATTTT. The chain has TRBV12-3 or TRBV12-4 and TRBJ2-3; weak D call: TRBD2 (7 bases). The CDR3 length is 12 residues. With 8 bases removed from V and 14 bases from J, the gap between germline ends came to 20 bases.

Regarding this clonotype: It is likely a read error, because the conserved phenylalanine at the end of the CDR3 is missing. This chain links TRBV13 with TRBJ1-5; D is perhaps TRBD1 (5 bases). The CDR3 is 15 residues long. Trimming shortened V by 7 bases and J by 2 bases, and 15 bases separated the two germline ends. Germline V gene lookup returns CDR1 PRHDT and CDR2 FYEKMQ (reference sequence). This CDR3 reads CASTMGPLGNQPQHL. The CDR3 nucleotides read TGTGCCAGCACAATGGGGCCTTTGGGCAATCAGCCCCAGCATCTT.

The V and J genes are TRBV6-5 and TRBJ2-7; D might be TRBD2 (6 bases). The CDR3 is 16 amino acids. From germline, CDR1 is MNHEY and CDR2 SVGAGI. V lost 0 bases and J lost 5, with 17 bases in between. As DNA, the CDR3 is TGTGCCAGCAGTTACTCTCTCGGAGGGGCAATGGACGAGCAGTACTTC. Translating it yields CASSYSLGGAMDEQYF.

V usage is TRBV11-2 and J usage is TRBJ2-1; 7 bases agree with TRBD1. Germline CDR1 reads SGHAT; CDR2 reads FQNNGV. CDR3 length: 16 residues. V was pared by 8 bases and J by 0 bases, with 10 bases of the junction left unmatched. In DNA, the CDR3 is TGTGCCAGCCTATCGGCAGGGACAGCCTCCTACAATGAGCAGTTCTTC. It encodes CASLSAGTASYNEQFF.

V is TRBV6-1 and J is TRBJ2-3, with 8 bases lining up with TRBD2. The CDR3 is made up of 16 amino acids. Germline V gives CDR1 MNHNS, CDR2 SASEGT. The V segment lost 10 bases and the J segment 0 bases; nucleotides outside the gene matches: 12. The CDR3 loop is CATLVNIAGSTDTQYF. Written as DNA, the CDR3 is TGTGCCACCCTAGTGAACATAGCGGGGAGCACAGATACGCAGTATTTT.

This clonotype was seen repeatedly, ten times or more. V is TRBV28 and J is TRBJ1-1; 11 bases map to TRBD1. The germline V gene encodes CDR1 MDHEN and CDR2 SYDVKM. The CDR3 has 16 residues. The J segment lost 1 base and the V segment lost 4 bases, leaving 5 bases of the junction unmatched. The DNA of the CDR3 is TGTGCCAGCAGTTGGACAGGGGGCGCCCGGAACACTGAAGCTTTCTTT. Translating gives CASSWTGGARNTEAFF.

In the case of this clonotype: This could be a read error, since a much larger clone is one nucleotide away. The chain uses TRBV9 and TRBJ2-7; D unresolved. CDR3 length: 14 amino acids. In germline, CDR1 is SGDLS, CDR2 YYNGEE. The V gene lost 0 bases and the J gene lost 3 bases, with 10 bases spanning the gap. The CDR3 bases are TGTGCCAGCAGCGTAGATATAGGGTGCTACGAGCAGTACTTC. This encodes CASSVDIGCYEQYF.

This clonotype was counted ten times or more. This chain links TRBV27 with TRBJ2-1; D call uncertain. Trimming took 8 bases from V and 3 from J, leaving 11 bases between them. The CDR3 is 13 residues long. Germline loops: CDR1 MNHEY, CDR2 SMNVEV (reference sequence). The CDR3 DNA is TGTGCCAGCTCAACCCGGGTCTACAATGAGCAGTTCTTC. The encoded protein is CASSTRVYNEQFF.

In its sample, this clonotype was seen many times. V gene TRBV29-1 combines with J gene TRBJ1-5; perhaps TRBD1 as D (5 bases). Germline-derived CDR1 and CDR2 are SQVTM and ANQGSEA. The CDR3 is made up of 11 amino acids. CDR3 coding DNA: TGCACCGGAGGGGTGGATCAGCCCCAGCATTTT. As protein: CTGGVDQPQHF.

This rearrangement joins TRBV24-1 to TRBJ2-1; D gene ambiguous. From germline, CDR1 is KGHDR and CDR2 SFDVKD. V shed 4 bases and J shed 7 bases, with 10 bases lying between them. The CDR3 contains 13 residues. The CDR3 DNA reads TGTGCCACCAGTGACTCCCTTTGGAATGAGCAGTTCTTC. This gives the protein CATSDSLWNEQFF.

With respect to this clonotype: A much more abundant neighbour one base away suggests this may be a read error. The chain has TRBV5-1 and TRBJ2-7; 7 positions agree with TRBD2. CDR3 length: 15 residues. CDR1 is SGHRS and CDR2 is YFSETQ in the germline V gene. Germline trimming cut 2 bases from V and 0 bases from J; bases unmatched to any gene: 5. CDR3 nucleotides: TGCGCCAGCAGCTTCCTTCGGGAGGCCTCCTACGAGCAGTACTTC. Amino acid sequence: CASSFLREASYEQYF.

In the case of this clonotype: A much larger clone differs by one base, so this may be a read error. The V and J genes are TRBV13 and TRBJ2-7; D remains ambiguous. Trimming took 8 bases from V and 6 from J, leaving 17 bases between them. From germline, CDR1 is PRHDT and CDR2 FYEKMQ (reference sequence). The CDR3 is 13 amino acids. CDR3 nucleotide sequence: TGTGCCAGCGGCCCGAACGACCGGCTCGAGCAGTACTTC. It yields the protein CASGPNDRLEQYF.

Many counts were recorded for this clonotype. CDR3 sequence (DNA): TGTGCCAGTACCAATCCCGGGACAGAGTTGTTCTATGGCTACACCTTC. It yields the protein CASTNPGTELFYGYTF. The chain uses TRBV19 and TRBJ1-2; 7 bases map to TRBD1. The CDR3 is 16 amino acids. Germline V gene data show CDR1 as LNHDA and CDR2 as SQIVND (reference sequence). V dropped 7 bases and J dropped 4; count of bases not matched to a gene: 15. Combining the CDR3 with reference TRBV19 and TRBJ1-2 gives the whole variable domain DGGITQSPKYLFRKEGQNVTLSCEQNLNHDAMYWYRQDPGQGLRLIYYSQIVNDFQKGDIAEGYSVSREKKESFPLTVTSAQKNPTAFYLCASTNPGTELFYGYTFGSGTRLTVV.

This clonotype was observed a few times. V usage is TRBV28 and J usage is TRBJ1-4; 7 nucleotides agree with TRBD1. The CDR3 totals 15 residues. Per the germline V gene, CDR1 is MDHEN and CDR2 is SYDVKM. With 3 bases clipped from V and 7 bases from J, the junction kept 8 bases outside the gene matches. CDR3 DNA: TGTGCCAGCAGTTTTCTTCAGGGGGATGGTGAAAAACTGTTTTTT. Its translation is CASSFLQGDGEKLFF.

This clonotype has only a few counts. This chain connects TRBV28 to TRBJ1-1, with 7 bases matching TRBD1. With V trimmed by 5 bases and J by 1 base, 7 bases remained unmatched. Germline V gives CDR1 MDHEN, CDR2 SYDVKM. The CDR3 consists of 15 residues. CDR3 residues: CASSTRTGRNTEAFF. CDR3 sequence (DNA): TGTGCCAGCAGTACCCGGACAGGACGGAACACTGAAGCTTTCTTT.

This clonotype was seen more than once but under ten times. The rearrangement links TRBV9 to TRBJ2-7, with D tentatively TRBD1 (5 bases). The germline V and J ends were trimmed by 0 bases and 5 bases, with 9 bases remaining between them. CDR3 length: 13 amino acids. Germline loops: CDR1 SGDLS, CDR2 YYNGEE. The DNA of the CDR3 is TGTGCCAGCAGCGTAGAACAGGCGGACGAGCAGTACTTC. This sequence encodes CASSVEQADEQYF.

Only a few counts were recorded for this clonotype. The rearrangement joins TRBV20-1 to TRBJ1-2; 11 positions match TRBD1. From germline, CDR1 is DFQATT and CDR2 SNEGSKA (reference sequence). The CDR3 is 15 residues long. Trimming removed 4 bases from V and 3 bases from J; junction bases left unmatched: 7. In DNA form, the CDR3 reads TGCAGTGCTACCCGGACAGGGGGCTTTTACTATGGCTACACCTTC. Protein product: CSATRTGGFYYGYTF.

Comment on this clonotype: A clone one base away is much larger, so this may be a read error. The chain employs TRBV7-9 and TRBJ2-6; D remains ambiguous. The CDR3 totals 14 residues. The ends were cut back, 10 bases at V and 0 bases at J, with 10 bases in the middle. Germline V gene data show CDR1 as SEHNR and CDR2 as FQNEAQ (reference sequence). CDR3 amino acids: CAISTYSGANVLTF. The CDR3 bases are TGTGCCATCTCTACATACTCTGGGGCCAACGTCCTGACTTTC.

V gene TRBV4-1 combines with J gene TRBJ1-4, with a possible D match to TRBD1 (6 bases). Germline assignment: CDR1 MGHRA and CDR2 YSYEKL. V lost 1 base to trimming and J lost 3 bases, with 15 bases between them. The CDR3 extends over 17 amino acids. CDR3 nucleotide sequence: TGCGCCAGCAGCCAAGGGGACATCCGACCGGCTAATGAAAAACTGTTTTTT. It encodes CASSQGDIRPANEKLFF.